Listed below are T cell receptor beta chains from one sample, sequenced in a study of control samples from healthy donors and cancer patients. Here immunoSEQ multiplex PCR was the method, and the copy in TCRdb shows in-frame clones only, minus some. This table holds some 71,000 clones, roughly nine tenths found once. The sequenced material came from PBMCs. These receptors all come from a man aged 55 to 69 with colorectal cancer. The CDR3 runs from the conserved cysteine through the conserved F or W. The D gene is left open where the match is weak. Some rows have no size entry. The others give once, few or many, or a class for an expanded clone.

clone size,D gene,J gene,V gene,CDR3 protein,CDR3 DNA
-,TRBD1,TRBJ2-7,TRBV5-1,CASSLPRQGTSYEQYF,TGCGCCAGCAGCTTACCCAGACAGGGAACCTCCTACGAGCAGTACTTC
-,TRBD1,TRBJ2-6,TRBV18,CASSPGTAFLFSGANVLTF,TGTGCCAGCTCACCCGGGACAGCATTCTTATTCTCTGGGGCCAACGTCCTGACTTTC
-,-,TRBJ1-6,TRBV27,CASSLRGVNSPLHF,TGTGCCAGCAGTTTAAGAGGGGTAAATTCACCCCTCCACTTT
-,-,TRBJ2-1,TRBV18,CASSRTGLPNQFF,TGTGCCAGCTCACGCACGGGACTTCCTAACCAGTTCTTC
-,-,TRBJ1-1,TRBV19,CASSPVGQRNTEAFF,TGTGCCAGTAGTCCCGTGGGGCAGAGGAACACTGAAGCTTTCTTT
-,-,TRBJ2-7,TRBV6-5,CASNPSGVVVYEQYF,TGTGCCAGCAACCCTTCAGGGGTAGTGGTCTACGAGCAGTACTTC
-,-,TRBJ1-1,TRBV5-1,CASSLELGPNAEAFF,TGCGCCAGCAGCTTGGAACTGGGCCCGAACGCTGAAGCTTTCTTT
-,TRBD2,TRBJ2-3,TRBV11-2,CASSSRPTSGVTDTQYF,TGTGCCAGCAGCTCTCGCCCGACTAGCGGGGTCACAGATACGCAGTATTTT
-,TRBD1,TRBJ2-1,TRBV5-1,CASRRGTGVSREQFF,TGCGCCAGCCGCCGGGGGACAGGGGTGTCCCGTGAGCAGTTCTTC
-,-,TRBJ2-7,TRBV5-1,CASSFGVSYEQYF,TGCGCCAGCAGCTTTGGGGTCTCCTACGAGCAGTACTTC
-,-,TRBJ1-1,TRBV20-1,CSAYKITEAFF,TGCAGTGCTTACAAGATCACTGAAGCTTTCTTT
-,-,TRBJ1-3,TRBV28,CASTLSQASSGNTIYF,TGTGCCAGCACCTTAAGCCAGGCGAGCTCTGGAAACACCATATATTTT
-,-,TRBJ2-5,TRBV19,CARLLEWNQETQYF,TGTGCCAGGCTACTAGAGTGGAATCAAGAGACCCAGTACTTC
-,TRBD1,TRBJ1-4,TRBV5-1,CASSLATGAKFGEKLFF,TGCGCCAGCAGCTTGGCGACAGGGGCAAAATTTGGTGAAAAACTGTTTTTT
-,TRBD2,TRBJ2-1,TRBV6-4,CASIPGGSYNEQFF,TGTGCCAGCATCCCGGGGGGCTCCTACAATGAGCAGTTCTTC
-,-,TRBJ1-3,TRBV19,CASRADGYSGNTIYF,TGTGCCAGTAGGGCCGATGGGTACTCTGGAAACACCATATATTTT
-,TRBD2,TRBJ2-3,TRBV11-3,CASSSSGGAVDTQYF,TGTGCCAGCAGTAGTAGCGGGGGGGCTGTTGATACGCAGTATTTT
-,TRBD1,TRBJ1-5,TRBV28,CASSYGTGRNQPQHF,TGTGCCAGCAGTTACGGGACAGGGCGTAATCAGCCCCAGCATTTT
-,-,TRBJ2-5,TRBV5-8,CASSPGPGETQYF,TGTGCCAGCAGCCCAGGGCCTGGGGAGACCCAGTACTTC
-,-,TRBJ1-6,TRBV5-1,CASSLTGSSYNSPLHF,TGCGCCAGCAGCTTAACAGGGAGCTCCTATAATTCACCCCTCCACTTT
-,-,TRBJ2-7,TRBV7-2,CASSLASPQPGWGSYEQYF,TGTGCCAGCAGCTTAGCGAGCCCTCAACCAGGGTGGGGCTCCTACGAGCAGTACTTC
-,-,TRBJ2-3,TRBV9,CASSARATPTDTQYF,TGTGCCAGCAGCGCCCGGGCCACCCCCACAGATACGCAGTATTTT
-,TRBD2,TRBJ2-4,TRBV4-1,CASSQRMSGGAQNIQYF,TGCGCCAGCAGCCAGAGAATGAGCGGGGGGGCCCAGAACATTCAGTACTTC
-,-,TRBJ2-7,TRBV7-9,CASSPPGQNYEQYF,TGTGCCAGCAGCCCCCCCGGACAGAACTACGAGCAGTACTTC
once,TRBD2,TRBJ2-7,TRBV12-3/TRBV12-4,CASSLTSANEQYF,TGTGCCAGCAGTTTAACTAGCGCCAACGAGCAGTACTTC
-,-,TRBJ1-3,TRBV9,CASSVGTISSGNTIYF,TGTGCCAGCAGCGTAGGAACAATAAGCTCTGGAAACACCATATATTTT
-,-,TRBJ1-2,TRBV14,CASSPRTAGAVYGYTF,TGTGCCAGCAGCCCCCGGACGGCCGGGGCCGTATATGGCTACACCTTC
-,-,TRBJ2-1,TRBV4-2,CASSQDWADEQFF,TGTGCCAGCAGCCAAGACTGGGCCGATGAGCAGTTCTTC
-,-,TRBJ2-2,TRBV7-6,CASSFGGNTGELFF,TGTGCCAGCAGCTTTGGGGGTAACACCGGGGAGCTGTTTTTT
-,-,TRBJ1-1,TRBV28,CASSGGMIVGAFF,TGTGCCAGCAGTGGTGGGATGATTGTCGGAGCTTTCTTT
-,-,TRBJ2-5,TRBV7-2,CASTLGGETQYF,TGTGCCAGCACCTTAGGGGGTGAGACCCAGTACTTC
-,TRBD2,TRBJ2-3,TRBV6-5,CASTTVREGDTQYF,TGTGCCAGCACCACAGTCAGGGAGGGAGATACGCAGTATTTT
-,-,TRBJ1-2,TRBV23-1,CASSQSNRPIGYTF,TGCGCCAGCAGTCAATCTAACAGACCTATAGGCTACACCTTC
-,-,TRBJ2-3,TRBV4-1,CASSPTYTDTQYF,TGCGCCAGCAGCCCCACATACACAGATACGCAGTATTTT
-,-,TRBJ1-5,TRBV23-1,CASTGKSRRDQPQHF,TGCGCCAGCACTGGTAAGTCACGAAGGGATCAGCCCCAGCATTTT
-,-,TRBJ2-1,TRBV28,CASRIQLGNEQFF,TGTGCCAGCAGGATACAGTTGGGCAATGAGCAGTTCTTC
-,-,TRBJ2-2,TRBV4-1,CASSQGGRGNTGELFF,TGCGCCAGCAGCCAAGGGGGCAGGGGTAACACCGGGGAGCTGTTTTTT
-,-,TRBJ2-1,TRBV5-6,CASTMRLLYNEQFF,TGTGCCAGCACCATGAGGCTGTTGTACAATGAGCAGTTCTTC
-,-,TRBJ1-4,TRBV27,CASSLDRRGLATNEKLFF,TGTGCCAGCAGTTTGGACCGTCGAGGGTTAGCAACTAATGAAAAACTGTTTTTT
-,-,TRBJ1-6,TRBV5-1,CASSLVGFGNSPLHF,TGCGCCAGCAGCTTGGTCGGTTTTGGGAATTCACCCCTCCACTTT
-,-,TRBJ2-5,TRBV7-3,CASSPSGGVETQYF,TGTGCCAGCAGCCCCTCCGGAGGGGTAGAGACCCAGTACTTC
-,-,TRBJ1-6,TRBV29-1,CSVLERGGSPLHF,TGCAGCGTTCTTGAGAGGGGAGGTTCACCCCTCCACTTT
-,-,TRBJ2-5,TRBV9,CASSVGTHQETQYF,TGTGCCAGCAGCGTAGGTACACACCAAGAGACCCAGTACTTC
-,-,TRBJ2-2,TRBV14,CASSRDGVGTGELFF,TGTGCCAGCAGCCGGGATGGGGTAGGCACCGGGGAGCTGTTTTTT
-,-,TRBJ1-4,TRBV3-1/TRBV3-2,CASSQLGGELIF,TGTGCCAGCAGCCAATTGGGTGGGGAATTGATTTTT